This TCR beta chain was recorded in a study of T cell repertoires in cytomegalovirus infection. Study details: Use of recently identified HLA-C-restricted and well-studied HLA-B-restricted CMV epitopes was part of the study.

TCRdb fed the reads into MiXCR, producing one record per CDR3 protein. The table shows 70,000 to 95,000 distinct CDR3 sequences, with roughly 29% occurring only once. This CDR3 is 16 amino acids long. Germline trimming cut 3 bases from V and 3 bases from J; bases unmatched to any gene: 6. The germline CDR1 and CDR2 sequences are WSHSY and SAAADI. A word on this clonotype: As yet, its antigen is unknown.

This sample comprised CD8+ T cells from cultured PBMCs, obtained from culture after CMV antigen stimulation. The chain joins TRBV10-2 to TRBJ2-3; 10 positions agree with TRBD2. The TCR originated in a human donor in good health (CMV status not recorded). Some clones in this sample may be carry-over from other donors' samples. The CDR3 DNA follows: TGCGCCAGCAGTGACCCCGGTAGCGGGGGGACAGATACGCAGTATTTT. This gives the protein CASSDPGSGGTDTQYF.